This T cell receptor beta chain is from a study of cytomegalovirus exposure and HLA in healthy donors. The PCR made use of 60 Vbeta and 13 Jbeta primers. Clones were sequenced by immunoSEQ multiplex PCR, and TCRdb holds only the in-frame ones, with some missing. The profile shows under 200,000 clones, over 75% of them singletons. V lost 5 bases, J lost 1 base, and 3 bases stayed unmatched. This CDR3 has 15 amino acids. Germline lookup yields CDR1 MNHEY and CDR2 SVGAGI. Input material: PBMCs. The origin of this receptor is a woman between 50 and 59 years old in good health and CMV-seronegative. The chain links TRBV6-5 to TRBJ2-3, with 10 bases fitting TRBD1. CDR3 in amino acids: CASSAGTGGTDTQYF. The DNA of the CDR3 is TGTGCCAGCAGTGCCGGGACAGGGGGCACAGATACGCAGTATTTT.